These 6 T cell receptor beta chains share one sample of origin, sequenced in a study of beta chain features in type 1 diabetes. Study-level results: For Type 1 diabetes patients, all four CD4+ subsets carried TCRB CDR3s that were moderately but significantly shorter.

TCRB transcripts that were expressed got sequenced, as all of the isolated RNA had been reverse transcribed. The table came from immunoSEQ multiplex PCR; TCRdb's copy has only in-frame clones and leaves some out. The sample has a few hundred thousand clones; approximately 13% are singletons. The antigens of these receptors remain unknown. What was sequenced was naive CD4+ T cells from blood. The source is a young man with type 1 diabetes.

The chain links TRBV20-1 to TRBJ2-3, with D uncertain. The germline V gene has CDR1 DFQATT and CDR2 SNEGSKA (reference sequence). The CDR3 is made up of 11 amino acids. V lost 4 bases to trimming and J lost 5 bases, with 7 bases between them. The CDR3 loop is CSAKPGDTQYF. The CDR3, as DNA: TGCAGTGCTAAACCGGGAGATACGCAGTATTTT.

A few counts support this clone. The J gene is TRBJ1-2, the V gene TRBV5-1; TRBD1 is a possible D gene (5 bases). CDR1 and CDR2 from the germline V gene are SGHRS and YFSETQ. V lost 6 bases, J lost 2 bases, and 11 bases lay in between. CDR3 size: 13 residues. In DNA, the CDR3 is TGCGCCAGCACTGGGTCAGGGAACTATGGCTACACCTTC. Translating gives CASTGSGNYGYTF. Using reference TRBV5-1 and TRBJ1-2 for the parts outside the CDR3, the full variable domain is KAGVTQTPRYLIKTRGQQVTLSCSPISGHRSVSWYQQTPGQGLQFLFEYFSETQRNKGNFPGRFSGRQFSNSRSEMNVSTLELGDSALYLCASTGSGNYGYTFGSGTRLTVV.

This clone was detected a few times. This chain links TRBV11-2 with TRBJ2-7, with D tentatively TRBD2 (5 bases). The length of the CDR3 is 14 residues. In germline, CDR1 is SGHAT, CDR2 FQNNGV. V dropped 7 bases and J dropped 2 bases, with 15 bases sitting between them. The DNA for the CDR3 is TGTGCCAGCACCCCGGACCGGGGTGCCTACGAGCAGTACTTC. Translation gives CASTPDRGAYEQYF.

This chain uses TRBV12-5 with TRBJ2-7; D is perhaps TRBD2 (6 bases). Germline V gives CDR1 LGHNT, CDR2 FRNRAP. This CDR3 is built from 13 residues. V lost 6 bases, J lost 5 bases, and 14 bases lay in between. CDR3: CASGREFSDEQYF. CDR3 nucleotide sequence: TGTGCTAGTGGCCGGGAGTTCTCGGACGAGCAGTACTTC.

The chain combines TRBV7-9 with TRBJ2-1; TRBD2 is a possible D gene (5 bases). V gave up 4 bases and J gave up 5 bases, with 24 bases separating them. Germline values: CDR1 SEHNR, CDR2 FQNEAQ (reference sequence). The CDR3 has 18 amino acids. The CDR3 nucleotides read TGTGCCAGCAGCTCCATACCCCGGCCGGGCGGGCATAACAATGAGCAGTTCTTC. Translating gives CASSSIPRPGGHNNEQFF.

The CDR3 sequence is CAWEREGTYEQYF. DNA for the CDR3: TGTGCCTGGGAGCGGGAGGGGACCTACGAGCAGTACTTC. This rearrangement joins TRBV30 to TRBJ2-7; 10 nucleotides align to TRBD2. In germline, CDR1 is GTSNPN, CDR2 SVGIG (reference sequence). V lost 5 bases to trimming and J lost 2 bases; unmatched junction nucleotides: 3. The CDR3 spans 13 residues.